A single sample gave rise to the 12 T cell receptor beta chains below, sequenced in a study of cytomegalovirus exposure and HLA in healthy donors (dated by TCRdb to 2016 to 2017). Library preparation used the immunoSEQ multiplex PCR assay. For the multiplex PCR, a mixture combining 60 forward primers for TCR Vbeta segments and 13 reverse primers for TCR Jbeta segments was used. Sourced from immuneACCESS, this table was stored by TCRdb with only in-frame sequences that have V and J called. A share of the clones is absent; for the studies checked, an unresolved V gene accounts for under half, and the remainder has no known explanation. Counted in this sample were about 140,000 clones; around 66% of them appeared once. The ten largest make up 5.5% to 7% of the sample. The specimen sequenced was PBMCs. The receptors come from a woman aged 60-75 years in good health and CMV-seronegative.

V is TRBV2 and J is TRBJ2-7; D is ambiguous. The CDR3 loop spans 14 amino acids. Germline lookup yields CDR1 SNHLY and CDR2 FYNNEI. Deletions cut 4 bases from V and 2 bases from J, with 12 bases between. DNA of the CDR3: TGTGCCAGCAGTGGACACCCGTGGGCCTACGAGCAGTACTTC. This sequence encodes CASSGHPWAYEQYF.

This rearrangement joins TRBV7-9 to TRBJ2-7; D unresolved. CDR1 is SEHNR and CDR2 is FQNEAQ in the germline V gene (reference sequence). Deletions cut 4 bases from V and 1 base from J, with 14 bases between. The CDR3 covers 15 residues. For the CDR3, the DNA is TGTGCCAGCAGCTACAGCCGTCTCCAGTCCTACGAGCAGTACTTC. Translating it yields CASSYSRLQSYEQYF.

This chain uses TRBV19 with TRBJ2-1, with 10 positions matching TRBD2. The CDR3 is 14 amino acids. The ends lost 9 bases at V and 6 bases at J; junction bases unmatched: 8. The V gene's germline CDR1 is LNHDA and CDR2 SQIVND (reference sequence). CDR3: CASGLAGGINEQFF. CDR3 coding DNA: TGTGCCAGCGGGTTAGCGGGAGGTATCAATGAGCAGTTCTTC.

This clone was observed a handful of times. V is TRBV11-2 and J is TRBJ2-1, with D tentatively TRBD1 (6 bases). Germline assignment: CDR1 SGHAT and CDR2 FQNNGV. V lost 9 bases to trimming and J lost 9 bases, with 18 bases between them. The CDR3 spans 13 residues. CDR3 sequence (DNA): TGTGCCAGTTCACAGGGAGCGCGCACTGAGCAGTTCTTC. Translating gives CASSQGARTEQFF.

The CDR3 DNA is TGTGCCAGCAGTTATAGCGGGGGGGCCCACAATGAGCAGTTCTTC. Protein product: CASSYSGGAHNEQFF. This chain uses TRBV6-6 with TRBJ2-1; 11 nucleotides line up with TRBD2. V gave up 3 bases and J gave up 5 bases; unmatched junction bases: 3. Germline V lookup: CDR1 MNHNY, CDR2 SVGAGI (reference sequence). CDR3 length: 15 residues.

The rearrangement joins TRBV29-1 to TRBJ2-5; 8 bases match TRBD2. V lost 7 bases to trimming and J lost 3 bases; unmatched junction nucleotides: 4. The CDR3 extends over 12 amino acids. From germline, CDR1 is SQVTM and CDR2 ANQGSEA. DNA for the CDR3: TGCAGCGCTCGAGCGGGGGAAGAGACCCAGTACTTC. Translated: CSARAGEETQYF.

The rearrangement links TRBV11-2 to TRBJ2-7; D perhaps matches TRBD2 (5 bases). Per germline, CDR1 SGHAT and CDR2 FQNNGV. The V end was cut by 2 bases, the J end by 12 bases, with 14 bases between. The CDR3 runs to 12 residues. The CDR3 nucleotides are TGTGCCAGCAGCTTAAACGGGATTGATCGGTACTTC. This codes for CASSLNGIDRYF.

The rearrangement links TRBV6-4 to TRBJ1-4; 9 bases agree with TRBD1. The germline gives CDR1 MRHNA, CDR2 SNTAGT. The CDR3 extends over 15 amino acids. V gave up 6 bases and J gave up 5 bases; unmatched junction bases: 7. The chain's CDR3 is CASSLDRGGNEKLFF. The CDR3 DNA is TGTGCCAGCAGCCTAGACAGGGGGGGAAATGAAAAACTGTTTTTT.

This rearrangement joins TRBV19 to TRBJ1-4, with D perhaps matching TRBD1 (5 bases). The germline V gene encodes CDR1 LNHDA and CDR2 SQIVND (reference sequence). The V and J ends lost 6 bases and 7 bases respectively, with 18 bases between them. This CDR3 contains 15 residues. Here the CDR3 DNA reads TGTGCCAGTAGGACTGCAGGGAAGGCCTTTGAAAAACTGTTTTTT. Translated: CASRTAGKAFEKLFF.

This clone turned up a few times. The V gene is TRBV4-1, the J gene TRBJ1-4, with TRBD1 as a possible D gene (5 bases). The CDR3 sequence is 16 residues long. The V gene lost 0 bases and the J gene lost 4 bases, with 12 bases spanning the gap. Per germline, CDR1 MGHRA and CDR2 YSYEKL. CDR3 sequence: CASSQETGRGNEKLFF. CDR3 DNA sequence: TGCGCCAGCAGCCAAGAAACCGGGAGGGGTAATGAAAAACTGTTTTTT.

This clone was seen only once. J is TRBJ2-2 and V is TRBV19; 7 positions match TRBD2. The trim removed 5 bases at V and 4 bases at J, leaving 7 bases unmatched. The CDR3 length is 15 residues. Germline CDR1 LNHDA, CDR2 SQIVND (reference sequence). CDR3 coding DNA: TGTGCCAGTAGTCGTGGCGGGGGAATCACCGGGGAGCTGTTTTTT. Protein: CASSRGGGITGELFF.

The chain couples TRBV2 to TRBJ2-5, with 9 positions matching TRBD1. The CDR3 runs 15 residues. Germline V gives CDR1 SNHLY, CDR2 FYNNEI. Losses at the gene ends were 4 bases for V and 5 bases for J; bases not matched to a gene: 8. DNA of the CDR3: TGTGCCAGCAGTGGGGACAGGGAAAAGGTGGAGACCCAGTACTTC. Translating it yields CASSGDREKVETQYF.